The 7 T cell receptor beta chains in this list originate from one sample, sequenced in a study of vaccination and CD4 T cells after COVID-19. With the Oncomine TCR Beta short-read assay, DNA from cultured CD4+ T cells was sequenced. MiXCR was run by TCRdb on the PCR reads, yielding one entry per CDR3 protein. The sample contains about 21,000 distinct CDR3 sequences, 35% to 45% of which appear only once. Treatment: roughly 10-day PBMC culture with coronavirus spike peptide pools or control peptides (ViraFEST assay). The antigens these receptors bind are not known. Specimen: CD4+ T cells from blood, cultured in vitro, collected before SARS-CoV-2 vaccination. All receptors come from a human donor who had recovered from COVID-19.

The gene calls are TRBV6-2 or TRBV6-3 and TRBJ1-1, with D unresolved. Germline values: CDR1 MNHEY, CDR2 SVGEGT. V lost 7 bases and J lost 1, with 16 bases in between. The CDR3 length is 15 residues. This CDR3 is CASIPGENPNTEAFF. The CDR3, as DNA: TGTGCCAGCATTCCCGGCGAGAATCCGAACACTGAAGCTTTCTTT.

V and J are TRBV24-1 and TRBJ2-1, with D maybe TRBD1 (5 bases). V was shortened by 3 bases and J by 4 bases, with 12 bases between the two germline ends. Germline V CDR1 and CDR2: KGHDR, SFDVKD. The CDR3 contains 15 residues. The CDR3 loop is CATSDRQGNYNEQFF. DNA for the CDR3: TGTGCCACCAGTGATCGCCAGGGCAATTACAATGAGCAGTTCTTC.

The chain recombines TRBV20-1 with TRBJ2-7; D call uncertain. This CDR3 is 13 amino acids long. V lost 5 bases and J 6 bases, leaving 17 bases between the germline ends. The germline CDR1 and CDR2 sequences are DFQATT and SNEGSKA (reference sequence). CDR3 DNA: TGCAGTGCTCGAAGCCTTACACGGCGCGAGCAGTACTTC. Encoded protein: CSARSLTRREQYF.

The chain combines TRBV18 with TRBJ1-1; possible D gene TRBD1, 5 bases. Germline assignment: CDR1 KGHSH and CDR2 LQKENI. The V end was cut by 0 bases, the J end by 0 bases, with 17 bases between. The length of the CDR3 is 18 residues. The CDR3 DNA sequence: TGTGCCAGCTCACCACCGGTGGGCAGGGATGGAATGAACACTGAAGCTTTCTTT. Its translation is CASSPPVGRDGMNTEAFF.

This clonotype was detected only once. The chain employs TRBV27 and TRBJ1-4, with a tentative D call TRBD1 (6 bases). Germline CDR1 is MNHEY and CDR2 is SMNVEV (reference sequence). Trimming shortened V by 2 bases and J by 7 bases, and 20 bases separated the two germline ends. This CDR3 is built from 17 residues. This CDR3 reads CASSLRGGEGRIEKLFF. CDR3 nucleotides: TGTGCCAGCAGTTTACGAGGGGGAGAAGGGAGGATTGAAAAACTGTTTTTT.

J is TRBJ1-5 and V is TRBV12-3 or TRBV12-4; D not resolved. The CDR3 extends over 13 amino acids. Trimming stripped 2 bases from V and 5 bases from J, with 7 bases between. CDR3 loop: CASSLRLDQPQHF. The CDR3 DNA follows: TGTGCCAGCAGTTTAAGGTTGGATCAGCCCCAGCATTTT.

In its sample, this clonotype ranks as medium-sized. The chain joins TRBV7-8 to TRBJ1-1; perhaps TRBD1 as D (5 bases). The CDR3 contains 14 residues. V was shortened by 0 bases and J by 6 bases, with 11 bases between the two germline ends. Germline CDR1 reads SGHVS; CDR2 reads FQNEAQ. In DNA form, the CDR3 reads TGTGCCAGCAGCTTAGCGGGTCGGGGGGCTGAAGCTTTCTTT. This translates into CASSLAGRGAEAFF.